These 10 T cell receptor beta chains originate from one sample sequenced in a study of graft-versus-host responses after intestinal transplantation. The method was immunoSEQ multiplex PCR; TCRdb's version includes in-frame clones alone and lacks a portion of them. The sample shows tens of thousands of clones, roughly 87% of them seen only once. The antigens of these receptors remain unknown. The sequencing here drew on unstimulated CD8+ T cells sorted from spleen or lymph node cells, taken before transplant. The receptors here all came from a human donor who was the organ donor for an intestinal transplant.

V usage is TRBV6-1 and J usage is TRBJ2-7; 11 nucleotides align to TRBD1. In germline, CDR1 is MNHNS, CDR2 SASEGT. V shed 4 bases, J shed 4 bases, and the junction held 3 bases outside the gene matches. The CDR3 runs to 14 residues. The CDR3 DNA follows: TGTGCCAGCAGTGGGGGGACAGGGGGTTACGAGCAGTACTTC. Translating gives CASSGGTGGYEQYF.

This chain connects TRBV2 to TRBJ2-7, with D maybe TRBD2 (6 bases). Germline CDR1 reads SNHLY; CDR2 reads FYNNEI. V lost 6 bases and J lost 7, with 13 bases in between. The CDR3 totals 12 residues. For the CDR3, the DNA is TGTGCCAGCAGCGGCCCGGCGGGGGAGCAGTACTTC. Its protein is CASSGPAGEQYF.

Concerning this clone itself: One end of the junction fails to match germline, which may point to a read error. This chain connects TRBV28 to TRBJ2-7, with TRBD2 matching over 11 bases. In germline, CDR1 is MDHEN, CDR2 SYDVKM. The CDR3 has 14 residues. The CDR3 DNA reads TGTGCCAGCACTTTAGCGGGGGGGGTGTTCGAGCAGTACTTC. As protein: CASTLAGGVFEQYF.

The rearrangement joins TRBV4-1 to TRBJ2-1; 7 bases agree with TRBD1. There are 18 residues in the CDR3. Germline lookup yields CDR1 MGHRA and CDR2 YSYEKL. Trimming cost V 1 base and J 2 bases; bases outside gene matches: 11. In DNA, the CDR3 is TGCGCCAGCAGCCAAGTACGTCTGAAGGGGGCTACCTACAATGAGCAGTTCTTC. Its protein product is CASSQVRLKGATYNEQFF.

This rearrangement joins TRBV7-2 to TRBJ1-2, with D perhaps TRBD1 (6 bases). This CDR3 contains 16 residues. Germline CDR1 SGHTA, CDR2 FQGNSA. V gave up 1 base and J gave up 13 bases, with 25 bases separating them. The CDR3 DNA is TGTGCCAGCAGCTTAGGTATCTGGGAGTACGGGGGCGTCCTCACCTTC. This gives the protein CASSLGIWEYGGVLTF.

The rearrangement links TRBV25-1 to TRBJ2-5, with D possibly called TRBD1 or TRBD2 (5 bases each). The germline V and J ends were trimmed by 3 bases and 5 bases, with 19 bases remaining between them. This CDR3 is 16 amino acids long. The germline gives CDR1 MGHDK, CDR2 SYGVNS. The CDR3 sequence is CASSDPPGTLRETQYF. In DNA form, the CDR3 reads TGTGCCAGCAGTGACCCACCCGGGACCCTAAGGGAGACCCAGTACTTC.

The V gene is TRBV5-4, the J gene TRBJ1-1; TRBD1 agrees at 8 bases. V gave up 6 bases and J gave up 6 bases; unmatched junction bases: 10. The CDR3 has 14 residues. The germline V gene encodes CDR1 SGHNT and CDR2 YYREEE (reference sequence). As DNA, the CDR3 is TGTGCCAGCACCTTAGGACAGGGCGGGCCTGAAGCTTTCTTT. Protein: CASTLGQGGPEAFF.

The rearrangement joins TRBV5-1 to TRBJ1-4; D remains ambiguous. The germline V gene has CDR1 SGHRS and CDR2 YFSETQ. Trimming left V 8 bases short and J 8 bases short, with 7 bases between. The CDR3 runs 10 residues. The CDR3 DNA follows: TGCGCCAGATTTGGAGAAAAACTGTTTTTT. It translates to CARFGEKLFF.

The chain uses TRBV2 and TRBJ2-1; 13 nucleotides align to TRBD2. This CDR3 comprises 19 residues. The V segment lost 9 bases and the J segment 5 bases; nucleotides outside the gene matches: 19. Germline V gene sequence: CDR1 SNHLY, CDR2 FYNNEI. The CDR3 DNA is TGTGCCAGAGGCCCGACTAGCGGGGGGTCACACGGAGAAAACAATGAGCAGTTCTTC. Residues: CARGPTSGGSHGENNEQFF.

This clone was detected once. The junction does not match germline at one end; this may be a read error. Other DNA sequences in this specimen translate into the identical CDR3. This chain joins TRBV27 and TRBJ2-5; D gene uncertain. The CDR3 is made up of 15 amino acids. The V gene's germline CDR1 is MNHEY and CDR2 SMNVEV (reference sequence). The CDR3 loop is CASSLWGHRQETQYF. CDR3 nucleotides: TGTGCCAGCAGTTTATGGGGTCACAGACAAGAGACCCAATACTTC.